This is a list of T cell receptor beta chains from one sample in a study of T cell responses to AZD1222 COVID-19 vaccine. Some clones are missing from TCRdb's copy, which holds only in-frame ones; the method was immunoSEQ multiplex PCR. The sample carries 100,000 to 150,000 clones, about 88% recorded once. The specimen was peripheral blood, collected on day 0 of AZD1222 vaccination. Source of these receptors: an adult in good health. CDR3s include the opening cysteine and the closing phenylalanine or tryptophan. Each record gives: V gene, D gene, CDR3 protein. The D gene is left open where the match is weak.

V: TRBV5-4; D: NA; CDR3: CASSMGHLYNSPLHF
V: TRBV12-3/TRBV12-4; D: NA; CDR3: CASTLRVDYEQYF
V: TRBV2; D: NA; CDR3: CASSEGYDRTNTEAFF
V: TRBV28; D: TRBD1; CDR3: CASSLQGATYTF
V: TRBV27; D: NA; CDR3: CASMGGLLLSEQYF
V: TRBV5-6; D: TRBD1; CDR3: CASSLGSGTGGGQPQHF
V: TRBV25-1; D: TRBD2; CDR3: CASSEAVAGHSYNEQFF
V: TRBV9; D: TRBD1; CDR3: CASSPGVTGGQETQYF
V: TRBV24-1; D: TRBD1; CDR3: CATSVHDRVGVSWTEAFF
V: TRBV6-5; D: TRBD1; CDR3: CASSSGQGGFFEKLFF
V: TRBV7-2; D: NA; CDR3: CASSLTETQYF
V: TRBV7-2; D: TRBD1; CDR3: CASSLTGVSTDTQYF
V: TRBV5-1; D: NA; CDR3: CASSTGPEAFF
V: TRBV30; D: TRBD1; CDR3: CAWSGTGSGYTF
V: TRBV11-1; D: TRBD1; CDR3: CASSLGGTGLTDTQYF
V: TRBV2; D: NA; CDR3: CASSDLARGAKNIQYF
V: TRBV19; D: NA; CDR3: CASSDLNTEAFF
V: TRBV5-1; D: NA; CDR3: CASSLVAAGAKNIQYF
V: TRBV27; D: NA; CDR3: CASSPQISTNEKLFF
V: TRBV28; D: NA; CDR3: CASSLPPGSEQYF
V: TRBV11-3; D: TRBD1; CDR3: CASSRAGGYEQYF
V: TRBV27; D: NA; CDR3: CASSPRGGGTEAFF
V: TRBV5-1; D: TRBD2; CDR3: CASSLKSAPGGEQFF
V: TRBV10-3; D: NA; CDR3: CAISESKRVPNYGYTF
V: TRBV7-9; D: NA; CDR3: CASSLYGGSAIEAFF
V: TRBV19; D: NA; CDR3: CASSIAPAGEQYF